This T cell receptor beta chain was sequenced during a study of blood T cell repertoires in COVID-19. Seattle patients were enrolled while actively infected and followed longitudinally. CDR3 length: 16 residues. The V gene end was trimmed by 5 bases and the J gene end by 1 base; junction bases not matched to a gene: 9. Germline CDR1 is SGHDT and CDR2 is YYEEEE. Assay: immunoSEQ multiplex PCR; the TCRdb copy retains only in-frame clones and omits some. In the table there are some 85,000 clones, about four fifths of which are singletons. This sequence was found in an older man with COVID-19, enrolled during active disease. The chain has TRBV5-6 and TRBJ1-2, with TRBD1 identical over 9 bases. The sample comprised peripheral blood. For the CDR3, the DNA is TGTGCCAGCAGACCATACCGGACAGGGGTTAACTATGGCTACACCTTC. Protein product: CASRPYRTGVNYGYTF.